This entry lists 14 T cell receptor beta chains sequenced from one sample in a study of blood T cell repertoires in COVID-19. The protocol was immunoSEQ multiplex PCR, while the TCRdb copy is restricted to in-frame clones and leaves out a portion. The data show 300,000 to 350,000 clones, around 90% seen once. The sample comprised PBMCs or T cells enriched from blood (not recorded which). The receptors here all came from a woman aged 18-29 years with acute COVID-19.

The chain is built from TRBV3-1 (or the pseudogene TRBV3-2) and TRBJ2-1; D not resolved. The V and J ends lost 3 bases and 3 bases respectively, with 21 bases between them. CDR3 length: 18 amino acids. Germline V gene lookup returns CDR1 LGHDT and CDR2 YNNKEL (reference sequence). Here the CDR3 reads CASSHRESRTPFYNEQFF. CDR3 DNA: TGTGCCAGCAGCCATAGAGAGTCTAGAACCCCGTTCTACAATGAGCAGTTCTTC.

V usage is TRBV7-4 and J usage is TRBJ1-1, with 10 bases lining up with TRBD1. V was pared by 0 bases and J by 4 bases, with 8 bases of the junction left unmatched. Germline CDR1 reads SGHVT; CDR2 reads SQSDAQ. The CDR3 consists of 17 residues. The CDR3 region is CASSLAVTGGDFTEAFF. The CDR3 bases are TGTGCCAGCAGCTTAGCGGTGACAGGGGGCGATTTCACTGAAGCTTTCTTT.

V is TRBV18 and J is TRBJ2-5; 7 nucleotides match TRBD1. This CDR3 is built from 14 residues. Trimming cost V 1 base and J 4 bases; bases outside gene matches: 3. Germline V gene sequence: CDR1 KGHSH, CDR2 LQKENI. The CDR3 nucleotides are TGTGCCAGCTCACCACTAGGGGGCGGAGAGACCCAGTACTTC. Amino acids: CASSPLGGGETQYF.

The chain uses TRBV27 and TRBJ2-3; 12 bases agree with TRBD2. The germline V gene has CDR1 MNHEY and CDR2 SMNVEV (reference sequence). This CDR3 is built from 16 residues. Trimming at V came to 5 bases and at J to 3 bases, leaving 6 bases not matched to a gene. CDR3 DNA: TGTGCCAGCAGTAGAGCTAGCGGGAGGGGGACAGATACGCAGTATTTT. Residues: CASSRASGRGTDTQYF.

The chain is built from TRBV7-2 and TRBJ2-7; D perhaps matches TRBD1 (6 bases). The CDR3 totals 14 residues. V was shortened by 0 bases and J by 3 bases, with 9 bases between the two germline ends. Germline V gene lookup returns CDR1 SGHTA and CDR2 FQGNSA. The CDR3 DNA reads TGTGCCAGCAGCTTAGCAGGGGGAAACTACGAGCAGTACTTC. It translates to CASSLAGGNYEQYF.

The chain uses TRBV11-3 and TRBJ2-1, with 8 bases aligning to TRBD1. V lost 5 bases and J lost 2; bases outside the gene matches: 14. The germline CDR1 and CDR2 sequences are SGHNT and YENEEA. The CDR3 has 18 residues. CDR3 sequence (DNA): TGTGCCAGCAGCACAGAGGTCGGGACAGGAGTCCCCTACAATGAGCAGTTCTTC. As protein: CASSTEVGTGVPYNEQFF.

V gene TRBV28 combines with J gene TRBJ1-6, with D tentatively TRBD1 (5 bases). This CDR3 is built from 15 residues. Looked up from germline, CDR1 is MDHEN and CDR2 is SYDVKM. Trimming cost V 3 bases and J 7 bases, with 13 bases left between them. The CDR3 protein is CASSFQGYGNSPLHF. As DNA, the CDR3 is TGTGCCAGCAGTTTTCAGGGATACGGAAATTCACCCCTCCACTTT.

The rearrangement joins TRBV28 to TRBJ1-6; possibly TRBD1 for D (5 bases). Germline loops: CDR1 MDHEN, CDR2 SYDVKM. The CDR3 is made up of 10 amino acids. V lost 11 bases and J lost 7, with 6 bases in between. The CDR3 DNA sequence: TGTGCCGGGGCGAATTCACCCCTCCACTTT. Translating gives CAGANSPLHF.

J is TRBJ1-2 and V is TRBV13; weak D call: TRBD1 (5 bases). V was trimmed by 0 bases and J by 6 bases, leaving 11 bases between them. The CDR3 is made up of 14 amino acids. Germline CDR1 PRHDT, CDR2 FYEKMQ (reference sequence). The CDR3 DNA reads TGTGCCAGCAGCTTAGGCAGGGCGCGGCATGGCTACACCTTC. Protein: CASSLGRARHGYTF.

This sequence joins TRBV28 and TRBJ2-7; 7 bases agree with TRBD1. With V trimmed by 9 bases and J by 10 bases, 6 bases remained unmatched. The CDR3 sequence is 10 residues long. Germline CDR1 and CDR2: MDHEN and SYDVKM. The CDR3 spells CASSRTGQYF. The CDR3 DNA follows: TGTGCCAGTTCGCGGACAGGACAGTACTTC.

This chain joins TRBV30 and TRBJ2-5, with D perhaps TRBD2 (5 bases). Trimming removed 5 bases at V and 4 bases at J, with 17 bases between. From germline, CDR1 is GTSNPN and CDR2 SVGIG (reference sequence). CDR3 length: 14 residues. CDR3 in amino acids: CAWGPGERRETQYF. The CDR3 DNA reads as TGTGCCTGGGGCCCTGGGGAGCGAAGAGAGACCCAGTACTTC.

The rearrangement links TRBV6-5 to TRBJ2-1, with 8 bases identical to TRBD2. The CDR3 covers 15 residues. Germline V gene lookup returns CDR1 MNHEY and CDR2 SVGAGI. J gave up 9 bases and V 6 bases, and 13 bases lay outside the gene matches. In DNA, the CDR3 is TGTGCCAGCAGCCGGTCCGTGGCGGGAGGCCCTGAGCAGTTCTTC. This gives the protein CASSRSVAGGPEQFF.

This clone was detected a few times. V usage is TRBV20-1 and J usage is TRBJ1-2; D not resolved. The V gene's germline CDR1 is DFQATT and CDR2 SNEGSKA (reference sequence). This CDR3 has 12 residues. V lost 3 bases and J 4 bases, leaving 9 bases between the germline ends. Written as DNA, the CDR3 is TGCAGTGCTAGTTTGTTCCGCTATGGCTACACCTTC. It translates to CSASLFRYGYTF.

This chain links TRBV9 with TRBJ1-6; the D is unclear. This CDR3 spans 14 amino acids. Germline CDR1 and CDR2: SGDLS and YYNGEE. The ends were cut back, 2 bases at V and 7 bases at J, with 10 bases in the middle. This CDR3 is CASSVDAVNSPLHF. CDR3 in DNA: TGTGCCAGCAGCGTTGACGCGGTAAATTCACCCCTCCACTTT.